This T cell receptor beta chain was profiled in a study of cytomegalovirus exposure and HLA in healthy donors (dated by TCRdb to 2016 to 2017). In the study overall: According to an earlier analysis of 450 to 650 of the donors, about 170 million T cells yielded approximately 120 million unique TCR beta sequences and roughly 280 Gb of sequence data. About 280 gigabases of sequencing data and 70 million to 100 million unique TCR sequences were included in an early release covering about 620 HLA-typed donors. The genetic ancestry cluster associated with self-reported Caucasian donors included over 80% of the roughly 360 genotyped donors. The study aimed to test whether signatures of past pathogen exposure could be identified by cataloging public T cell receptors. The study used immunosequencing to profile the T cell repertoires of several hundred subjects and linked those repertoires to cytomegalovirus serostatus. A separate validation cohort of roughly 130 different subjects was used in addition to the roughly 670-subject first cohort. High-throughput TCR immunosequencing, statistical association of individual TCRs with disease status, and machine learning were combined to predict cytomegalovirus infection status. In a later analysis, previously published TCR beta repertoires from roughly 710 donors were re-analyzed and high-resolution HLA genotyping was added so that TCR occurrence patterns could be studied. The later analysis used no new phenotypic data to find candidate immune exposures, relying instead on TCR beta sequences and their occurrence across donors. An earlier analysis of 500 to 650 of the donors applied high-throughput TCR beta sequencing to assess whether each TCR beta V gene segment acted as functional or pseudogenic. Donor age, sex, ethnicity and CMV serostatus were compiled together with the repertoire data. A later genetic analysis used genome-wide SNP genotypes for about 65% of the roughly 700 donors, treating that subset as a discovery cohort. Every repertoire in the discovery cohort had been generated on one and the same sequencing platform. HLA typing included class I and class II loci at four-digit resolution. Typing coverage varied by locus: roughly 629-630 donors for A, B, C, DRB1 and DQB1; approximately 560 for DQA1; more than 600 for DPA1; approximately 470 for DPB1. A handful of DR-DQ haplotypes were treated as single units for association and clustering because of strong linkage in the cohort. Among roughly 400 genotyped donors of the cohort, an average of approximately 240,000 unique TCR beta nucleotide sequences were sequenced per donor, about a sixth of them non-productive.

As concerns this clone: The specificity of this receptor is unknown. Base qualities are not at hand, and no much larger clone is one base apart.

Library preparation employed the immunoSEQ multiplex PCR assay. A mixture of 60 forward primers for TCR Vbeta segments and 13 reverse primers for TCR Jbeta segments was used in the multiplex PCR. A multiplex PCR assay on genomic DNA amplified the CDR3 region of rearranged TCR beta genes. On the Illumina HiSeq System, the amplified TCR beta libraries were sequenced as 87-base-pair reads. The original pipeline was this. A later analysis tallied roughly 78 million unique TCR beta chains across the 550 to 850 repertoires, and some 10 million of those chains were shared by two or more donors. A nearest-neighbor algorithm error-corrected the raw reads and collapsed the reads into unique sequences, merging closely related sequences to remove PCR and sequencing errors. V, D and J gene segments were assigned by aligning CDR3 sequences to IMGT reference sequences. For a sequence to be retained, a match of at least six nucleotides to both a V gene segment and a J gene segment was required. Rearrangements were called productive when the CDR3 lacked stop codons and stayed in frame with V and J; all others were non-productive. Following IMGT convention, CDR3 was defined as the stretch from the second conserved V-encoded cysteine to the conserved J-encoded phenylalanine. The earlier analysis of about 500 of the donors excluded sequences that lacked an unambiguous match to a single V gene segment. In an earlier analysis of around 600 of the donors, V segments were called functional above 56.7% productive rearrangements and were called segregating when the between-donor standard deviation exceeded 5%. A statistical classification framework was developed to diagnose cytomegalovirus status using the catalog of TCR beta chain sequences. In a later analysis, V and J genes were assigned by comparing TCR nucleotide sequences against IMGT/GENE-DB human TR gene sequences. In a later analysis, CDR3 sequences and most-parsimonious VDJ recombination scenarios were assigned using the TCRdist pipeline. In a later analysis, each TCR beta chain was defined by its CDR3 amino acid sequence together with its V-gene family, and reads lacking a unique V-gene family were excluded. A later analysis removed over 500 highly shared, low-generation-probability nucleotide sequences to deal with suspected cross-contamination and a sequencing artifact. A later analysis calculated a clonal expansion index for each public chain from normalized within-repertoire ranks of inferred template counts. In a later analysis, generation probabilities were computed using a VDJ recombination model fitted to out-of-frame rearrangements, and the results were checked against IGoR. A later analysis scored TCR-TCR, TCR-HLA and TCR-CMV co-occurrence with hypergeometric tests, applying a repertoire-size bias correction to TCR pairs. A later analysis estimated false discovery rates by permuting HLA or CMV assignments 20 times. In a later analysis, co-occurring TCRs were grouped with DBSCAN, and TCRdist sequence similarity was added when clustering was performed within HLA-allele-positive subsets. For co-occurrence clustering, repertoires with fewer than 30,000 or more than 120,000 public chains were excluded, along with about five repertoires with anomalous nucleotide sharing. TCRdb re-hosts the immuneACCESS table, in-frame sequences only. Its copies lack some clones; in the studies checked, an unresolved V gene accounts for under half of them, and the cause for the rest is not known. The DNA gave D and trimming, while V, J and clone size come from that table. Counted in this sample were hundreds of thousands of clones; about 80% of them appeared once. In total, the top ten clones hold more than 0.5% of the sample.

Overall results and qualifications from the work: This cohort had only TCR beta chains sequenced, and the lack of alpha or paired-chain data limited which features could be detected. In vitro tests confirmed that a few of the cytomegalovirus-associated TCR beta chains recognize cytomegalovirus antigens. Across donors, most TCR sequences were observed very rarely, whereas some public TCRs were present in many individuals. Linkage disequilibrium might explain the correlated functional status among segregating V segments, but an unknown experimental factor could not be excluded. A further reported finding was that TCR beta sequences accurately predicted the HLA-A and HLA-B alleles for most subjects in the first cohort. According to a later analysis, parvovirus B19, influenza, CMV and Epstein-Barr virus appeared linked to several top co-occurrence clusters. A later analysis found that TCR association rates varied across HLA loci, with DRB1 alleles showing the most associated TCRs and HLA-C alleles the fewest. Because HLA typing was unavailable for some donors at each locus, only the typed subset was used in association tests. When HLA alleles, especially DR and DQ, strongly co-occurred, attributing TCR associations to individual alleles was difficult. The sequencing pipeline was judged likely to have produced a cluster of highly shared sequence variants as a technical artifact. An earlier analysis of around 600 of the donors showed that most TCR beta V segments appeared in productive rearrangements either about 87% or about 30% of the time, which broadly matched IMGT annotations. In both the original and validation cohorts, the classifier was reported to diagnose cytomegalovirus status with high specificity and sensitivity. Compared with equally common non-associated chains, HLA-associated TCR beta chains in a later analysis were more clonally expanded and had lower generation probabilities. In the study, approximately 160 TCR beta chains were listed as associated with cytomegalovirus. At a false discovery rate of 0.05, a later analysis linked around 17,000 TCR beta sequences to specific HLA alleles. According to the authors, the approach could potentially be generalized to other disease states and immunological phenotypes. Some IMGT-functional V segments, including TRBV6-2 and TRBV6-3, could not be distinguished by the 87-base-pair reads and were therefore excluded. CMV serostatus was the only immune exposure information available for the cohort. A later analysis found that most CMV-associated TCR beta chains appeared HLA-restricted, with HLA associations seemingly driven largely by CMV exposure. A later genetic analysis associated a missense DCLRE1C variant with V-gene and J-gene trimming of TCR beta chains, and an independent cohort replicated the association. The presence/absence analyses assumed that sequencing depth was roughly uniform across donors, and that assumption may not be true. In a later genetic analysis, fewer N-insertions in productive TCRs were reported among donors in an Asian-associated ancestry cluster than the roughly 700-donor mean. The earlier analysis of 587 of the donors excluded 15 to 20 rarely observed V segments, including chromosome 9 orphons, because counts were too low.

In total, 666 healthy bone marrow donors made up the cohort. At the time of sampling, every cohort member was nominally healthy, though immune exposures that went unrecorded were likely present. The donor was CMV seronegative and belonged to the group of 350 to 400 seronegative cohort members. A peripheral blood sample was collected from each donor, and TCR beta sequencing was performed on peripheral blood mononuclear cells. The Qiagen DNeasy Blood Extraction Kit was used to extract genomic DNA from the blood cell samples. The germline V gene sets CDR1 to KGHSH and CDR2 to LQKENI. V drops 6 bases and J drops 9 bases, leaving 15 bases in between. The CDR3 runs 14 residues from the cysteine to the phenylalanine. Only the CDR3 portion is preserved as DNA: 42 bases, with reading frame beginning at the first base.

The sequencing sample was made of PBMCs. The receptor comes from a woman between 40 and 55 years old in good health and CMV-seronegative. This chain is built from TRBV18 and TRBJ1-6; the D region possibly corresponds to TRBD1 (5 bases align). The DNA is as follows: TGTGCCAGCTCCCCAGTGGAGGGGACTTCACCCCTCCACTTT. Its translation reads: CASSPVEGTSPLHF.